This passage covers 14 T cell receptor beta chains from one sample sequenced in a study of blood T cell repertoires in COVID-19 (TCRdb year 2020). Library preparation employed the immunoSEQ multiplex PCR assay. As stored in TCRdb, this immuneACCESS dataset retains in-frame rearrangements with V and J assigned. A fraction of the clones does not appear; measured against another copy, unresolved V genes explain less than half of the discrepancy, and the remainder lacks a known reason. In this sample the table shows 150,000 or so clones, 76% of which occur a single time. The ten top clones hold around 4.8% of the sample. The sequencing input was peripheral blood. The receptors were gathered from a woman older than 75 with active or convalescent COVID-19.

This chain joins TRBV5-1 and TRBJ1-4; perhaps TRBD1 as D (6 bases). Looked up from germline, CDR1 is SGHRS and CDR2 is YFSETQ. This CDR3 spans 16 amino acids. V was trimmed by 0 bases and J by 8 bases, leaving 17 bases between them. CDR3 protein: CASSLAPQGIREKLFF. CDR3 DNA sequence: TGCGCCAGCAGCTTGGCCCCACAGGGAATACGAGAAAAACTGTTTTTT. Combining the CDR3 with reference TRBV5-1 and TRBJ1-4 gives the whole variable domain KAGVTQTPRYLIKTRGQQVTLSCSPISGHRSVSWYQQTPGQGLQFLFEYFSETQRNKGNFPGRFSGRQFSNSRSEMNVSTLELGDSALYLCASSLAPQGIREKLFFGSGTQLSVL.

The CDR3 protein is CASSSSRSTDTQYF. The CDR3 nucleotides are TGTGCCAGCAGCTCATCCAGGAGCACAGATACGCAGTATTTT. The rearrangement links TRBV9 to TRBJ2-3; D gene unclear. This CDR3 has 14 amino acids. Germline V gene sequence: CDR1 SGDLS, CDR2 YYNGEE. V lost 4 bases, J lost 0 bases, and 9 bases lay in between.

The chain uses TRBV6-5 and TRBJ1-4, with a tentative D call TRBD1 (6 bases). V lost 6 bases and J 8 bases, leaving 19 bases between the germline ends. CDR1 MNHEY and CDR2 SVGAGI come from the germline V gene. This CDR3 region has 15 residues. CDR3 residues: CASRPIQGPAEKLFF. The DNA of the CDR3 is TGTGCCAGCAGGCCCATACAGGGACCGGCGGAAAAACTGTTTTTT.

CDR3 bases: TGTGCCAGCAGCCCGGCGGGGCAACTCCGGGGTGGAGCTTTCTTT. It translates to CASSPAGQLRGGAFF. The V call is TRBV28, the J call TRBJ1-1; tentatively, D is TRBD1 (5 bases). V was pared by 6 bases and J by 10 bases, with 24 bases between. CDR3 length equals 15 residues. Per the germline V gene, CDR1 is MDHEN and CDR2 is SYDVKM.

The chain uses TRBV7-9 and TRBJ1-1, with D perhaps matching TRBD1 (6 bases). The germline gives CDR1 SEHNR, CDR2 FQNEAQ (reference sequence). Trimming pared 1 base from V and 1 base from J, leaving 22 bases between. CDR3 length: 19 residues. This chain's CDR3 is CASSLGAGDTGPSNTEAFF. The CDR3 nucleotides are TGTGCCAGCAGCTTAGGTGCGGGGGACACCGGCCCGTCGAACACTGAAGCTTTCTTT.

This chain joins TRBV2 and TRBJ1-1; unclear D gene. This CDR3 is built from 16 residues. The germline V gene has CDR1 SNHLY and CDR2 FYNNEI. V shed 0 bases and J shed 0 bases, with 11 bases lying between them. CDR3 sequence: CASSEARRVVNTEAFF. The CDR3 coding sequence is TGTGCCAGCAGTGAAGCGCGGAGGGTGGTGAACACTGAAGCTTTCTTT. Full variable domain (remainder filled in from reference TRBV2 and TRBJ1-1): EPEVTQTPSHQVTQMGQEVILRCVPISNHLYFYWYRQILGQKVEFLVSFYNNEISEKSEIFDDQFSVERPDGSNFTLKIRSTKLEDSAMYFCASSEARRVVNTEAFFGQGTRLTVV.

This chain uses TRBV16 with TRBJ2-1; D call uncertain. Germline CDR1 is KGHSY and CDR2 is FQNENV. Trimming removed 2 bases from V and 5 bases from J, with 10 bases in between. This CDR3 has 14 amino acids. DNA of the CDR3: TGTGCCAGCAGCCAACCTCCCAGGAACAATGAGCAGTTCTTC. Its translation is CASSQPPRNNEQFF.

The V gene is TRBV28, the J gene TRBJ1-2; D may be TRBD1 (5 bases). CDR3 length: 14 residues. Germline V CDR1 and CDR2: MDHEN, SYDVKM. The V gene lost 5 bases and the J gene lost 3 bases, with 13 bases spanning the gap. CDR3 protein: CASSNSQGHYGYTF. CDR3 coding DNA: TGTGCCAGCAGTAACTCTCAGGGTCACTATGGCTACACCTTC.

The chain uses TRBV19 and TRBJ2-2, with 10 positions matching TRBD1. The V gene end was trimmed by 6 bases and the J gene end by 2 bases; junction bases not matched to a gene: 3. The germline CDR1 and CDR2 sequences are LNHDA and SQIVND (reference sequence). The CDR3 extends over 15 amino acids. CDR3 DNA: TGTGCCAGTAGGGGACAGGGGTACAACACCGGGGAGCTGTTTTTT. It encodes CASRGQGYNTGELFF.

The chain's CDR3 is CASSPGQGTNQPQHF. The CDR3 DNA reads as TGTGCCAGCTCACCGGGACAGGGGACGAATCAGCCCCAGCATTTT. The chain joins TRBV18 to TRBJ1-5; 10 bases map to TRBD1. Unmatched junction bases numbered 3, after V lost 3 bases and J lost 4 bases. Germline V gene data show CDR1 as KGHSH and CDR2 as LQKENI. The CDR3 is 15 residues long.

The chain's CDR3 is CASSPGTGSYNEQFF. CDR3 nucleotide sequence: TGTGCCAGCTCACCAGGGACAGGGTCCTACAATGAGCAGTTCTTC. The J gene is TRBJ2-1, the V gene TRBV18, with TRBD1 matching 9 bases. J gave up 1 base and V 2 bases, and 0 bases lay outside the gene matches. Germline CDR1 reads KGHSH; CDR2 reads LQKENI. The CDR3 spans 15 residues.

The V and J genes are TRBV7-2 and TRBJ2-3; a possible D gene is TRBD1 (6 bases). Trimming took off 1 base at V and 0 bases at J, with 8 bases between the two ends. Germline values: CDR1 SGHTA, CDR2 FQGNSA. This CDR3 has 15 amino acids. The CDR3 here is CASSLGQGSTDTQYF. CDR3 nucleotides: TGTGCCAGCAGCTTAGGGCAGGGGAGCACAGATACGCAGTATTTT. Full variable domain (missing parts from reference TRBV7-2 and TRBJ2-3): GAGVSQSPSNKVTEKGKDVELRCDPISGHTALYWYRQSLGQGLEFLIYFQGNSAPDKSGLPSDRFSAERTGGSVSTLTIQRTQQEDSAVYLCASSLGQGSTDTQYFGPGTRLTVL.

DNA for the CDR3: TGTGCCAGCAGCCAACAGGGTCTGGGTTGGATCACCGGGGAGCTGTTTTTT. It is translated as CASSQQGLGWITGELFF. V and J are TRBV3-1 (or the pseudogene TRBV3-2) and TRBJ2-2, with a weak D call TRBD1 (5 bases). The V gene lost 2 bases and the J gene lost 4 bases, with 17 bases spanning the gap. The CDR3 runs 17 residues. Germline CDR1 LGHDT, CDR2 YNNKEL (reference sequence).

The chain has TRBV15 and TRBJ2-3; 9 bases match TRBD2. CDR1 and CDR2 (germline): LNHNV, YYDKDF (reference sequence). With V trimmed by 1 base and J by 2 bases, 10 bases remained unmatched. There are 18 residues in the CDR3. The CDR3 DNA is TGTGCCACCAGCAGAGGGACACACGCTAGCGGGGCCACAGATACGCAGTATTTT. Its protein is CATSRGTHASGATDTQYF. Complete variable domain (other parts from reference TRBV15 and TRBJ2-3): DAMVIQNPRYQVTQFGKPVTLSCSQTLNHNVMYWYQQKSSQAPKLLFHYYDKDFNNEADTPDNFQSRRPNTSFCFLDIRSPGLGDTAMYLCATSRGTHASGATDTQYFGPGTRLTVL.